This T cell receptor (beta chain) was captured in a study of identical twins. In this sample, this clonotype turned up a few times. Its antigen is as yet unknown. V was shortened by 5 bases and J by 8 bases, with 15 bases between the two germline ends. The CDR3 runs to 13 residues. CDR1 is SGHAT, CDR2 FQNNGV, per germline. TCRdb analysed the 5' RACE reads with MiXCR anew, one entry per CDR3 protein. This sample yields 450,000 or so distinct CDR3 sequences, of which approximately 24% are seen a single time; around 3% belongs to the top ten. Study-wide results and limits: The models systematically underestimated how much out-of-frame TCR alpha was shared in monozygotic twins.

The data also belong to a second study, concerning T cells expressing NK-cell markers. Per that study: Repertoire data for TCR beta were derived from sorted T cells (CD3+CD56+NKG2C+, CD3+CD56+NKG2C- and CD3+CD56-NKG2C+).

The clonotype comes from a woman aged 18-29 years in good health. The sequencing sample was made of CD4+ T cells sorted from blood. The J gene is TRBJ1-1, the V gene TRBV11-2; no reliable D call. The CDR3: CASSPRTELEAFF. The DNA of the CDR3 is TGTGCCAGCAGCCCACGGACGGAACTAGAAGCTTTCTTT.